This is a list of T cell receptor beta chains from one sample in a study of blood T cell repertoires in COVID-19. TCRdb's table, derived via immunoSEQ multiplex PCR, lists solely in-frame clones and lacks some. The sample contains 150,000 or so clones, about 80% of which appear only once. Sequencing was done on a sample of peripheral blood. The receptors were sampled from a man aged 60 to 69 with acute or convalescent COVID-19. Each CDR3 is given with its conserved first and last residue. D genes are given only for firm matches. Some rows mark clone size as missing; the rest say once, few, many or name a class of expanded clone.

size: -; D: TRBD2; V: TRBV28; J: TRBJ2-1; CDR3: CASIPASGTYNEQFF; DNA: TGTGCCAGCATCCCGGCTAGCGGGACCTACAATGAGCAGTTCTTC
size: -; D: -; V: TRBV25-1; J: TRBJ1-2; CDR3: CASSRTEVAGYTF; DNA: TGTGCCAGCAGTCGGACAGAAGTAGCTGGCTACACCTTC
size: -; D: -; V: TRBV10-3; J: TRBJ2-7; CDR3: CAISESHSSEQYF; DNA: TGTGCCATCAGTGAGTCACACAGTAGCGAGCAGTACTTC
size: -; D: TRBD1; V: TRBV28; J: TRBJ1-5; CDR3: CATEAWRTGVLYQPQHF; DNA: TGTGCCACCGAAGCCTGGAGGACAGGGGTATTGTATCAGCCCCAGCATTTT
size: -; D: -; V: TRBV5-1; J: TRBJ2-1; CDR3: CASSLVGLGARNEQFF; DNA: TGCGCCAGCAGCTTGGTGGGGCTGGGGGCGCGTAATGAGCAGTTCTTC
size: -; D: TRBD1; V: TRBV6-1; J: TRBJ2-7; CDR3: CASSVRTGGTSYEQYF; DNA: TGTGCCAGCAGTGTACGGACAGGGGGAACCTCCTACGAGCAGTACTTC
size: -; D: -; V: TRBV10-3; J: TRBJ2-5; CDR3: CAISESGGETQYF; DNA: TGTGCCATCAGTGAGTCCGGGGGAGAGACCCAGTACTTC
size: -; D: -; V: TRBV7-8; J: TRBJ2-7; CDR3: CASSFRSTGPYEQYF; DNA: TGTGCCAGCAGCTTCCGGTCCACAGGGCCCTACGAGCAGTACTTC
size: -; D: -; V: TRBV19; J: TRBJ2-1; CDR3: CASSIDRLASGEQFF; DNA: TGTGCCAGTAGTATAGATCGCCTAGCCTCCGGGGAGCAGTTCTTC
size: -; D: -; V: TRBV6-6; J: TRBJ1-1; CDR3: CASLGGSGNTEAFF; DNA: TGTGCCAGCTTAGGTGGGAGCGGCAACACTGAAGCTTTCTTT
size: -; D: -; V: TRBV29-1; J: TRBJ1-2; CDR3: CSVVQGGLDHYGYTF; DNA: TGCAGCGTGGTACAGGGTGGGCTAGATCACTATGGCTACACCTTC
size: few; D: TRBD1; V: TRBV5-6; J: TRBJ1-3; CDR3: CASSLARTGRTGNTIYF; DNA: TGTGCCAGCAGCTTGGCAAGGACAGGGAGGACTGGAAACACCATATATTTT
size: -; D: -; V: TRBV19; J: TRBJ1-1; CDR3: CASSFGRGSTEAFF; DNA: TGTGCCAGTAGTTTTGGCAGGGGATCCACTGAAGCTTTCTTT
size: -; D: -; V: TRBV28; J: TRBJ2-2; CDR3: CASRGRGDTGELFF; DNA: TGTGCCAGCAGAGGGAGGGGGGACACCGGGGAGCTGTTTTTT
size: -; D: -; V: TRBV7-3; J: TRBJ2-5; CDR3: CASSHRTSQETQYF; DNA: TGTGCCAGCAGCCACCGGACTTCTCAAGAGACCCAGTACTTC